The 11 T cell receptor beta chains listed next were all sequenced from one sample in a study of blood T cell repertoires in COVID-19. Clones were sequenced by immunoSEQ multiplex PCR, and TCRdb holds only the in-frame ones, with some missing. Among around 300,000 clones listed, approximately 85% were seen once. The sample was peripheral blood. The receptors were gathered from a woman aged 70-85 years with acute or convalescent COVID-19.

This clone was found many times. The genes are TRBV7-2 and TRBJ1-4, with D unclear. The V end was cut by 1 base, the J end by 8 bases, with 14 bases between. Germline V gene lookup returns CDR1 SGHTA and CDR2 FQGNSA. CDR3 length: 15 amino acids. CDR3 in DNA: TGTGCCAGCAGCTTAGAAGGTGGGAGGTTGGAAAAACTGTTTTTT. This translates into CASSLEGGRLEKLFF.

The chain has TRBV19 and TRBJ2-1, with D perhaps matching TRBD1 (5 bases). The CDR3 has 14 amino acids. Germline V gene lookup returns CDR1 LNHDA and CDR2 SQIVND (reference sequence). Trimming left V 7 bases short and J 8 bases short, with 18 bases between. This CDR3 is CASTPSQGLDEQFF. In DNA form, the CDR3 reads TGTGCCAGTACCCCTTCGCAGGGTTTGGATGAGCAGTTCTTC.

The chain couples TRBV5-1 to TRBJ1-5; a possible D gene is TRBD1 (6 bases). Per germline, CDR1 SGHRS and CDR2 YFSETQ. V dropped 4 bases and J dropped 5 bases, with 10 bases sitting between them. This CDR3 has 13 amino acids. The CDR3 coding sequence is TGCGCCAGCAGCGCGACAGGAGATCAGCCCCAGCATTTT. Protein: CASSATGDQPQHF.

The chain uses TRBV7-8 and TRBJ2-7; D might be TRBD1 (6 bases). There are 14 residues in the CDR3. V gave up 2 bases and J gave up 3 bases, with 11 bases separating them. Germline V CDR1 and CDR2: SGHVS, FQNEAQ. In DNA form, the CDR3 reads TGTGCCAGCAGCTTACGGGACAACGGCTACGAGCAGTACTTC. As protein: CASSLRDNGYEQYF. Complete variable domain (other parts from reference TRBV7-8 and TRBJ2-7): GAGVSQSPRYKVAKRGQDVALRCDPISGHVSLFWYQQALGQGPEFLTYFQNEAQLDKSGLPSDRFFAERPEGSVSTLKIQRTQQEDSAVYLCASSLRDNGYEQYFGPGTRLTVT.

The chain has TRBV27 and TRBJ2-5; 10 nucleotides agree with TRBD1. The ends lost 6 bases at V and 7 bases at J; junction bases unmatched: 8. CDR1 MNHEY and CDR2 SMNVEV come from the germline V gene (reference sequence). CDR3 length: 14 amino acids. The CDR3 loop reads CASRGSGTGVTQYF. In DNA, the CDR3 is TGTGCCAGCAGAGGATCCGGGACAGGGGTGACCCAGTACTTC.

The chain couples TRBV2 to TRBJ2-1, with 9 bases that match TRBD2. Germline values: CDR1 SNHLY, CDR2 FYNNEI. The J segment lost 7 bases and the V segment lost 8 bases, leaving 9 bases of the junction unmatched. The CDR3 spans 14 residues. This CDR3 reads CASEAEAGGNEQFF. The CDR3 DNA sequence: TGTGCCAGCGAAGCGGAAGCGGGGGGAAATGAGCAGTTCTTC.

This chain connects TRBV15 to TRBJ2-7; 7 positions match TRBD2. V was pared by 0 bases and J by 2 bases, with 13 bases of the junction left unmatched. Per the germline V gene, CDR1 is LNHNV and CDR2 is YYDKDF (reference sequence). The CDR3 is made up of 18 amino acids. Here the CDR3 reads CATSRDLQSGALPYEQYF. The CDR3 DNA follows: TGTGCCACCAGCAGAGATCTCCAAAGCGGGGCGTTACCCTACGAGCAGTACTTC.

The rearrangement joins TRBV5-1 to TRBJ1-2; TRBD1 agrees at 8 bases. CDR1 is SGHRS and CDR2 is YFSETQ in the germline V gene. The CDR3 has 12 amino acids. V shed 4 bases, J shed 6 bases, and the junction held 2 bases outside the gene matches. CDR3 sequence: CASSVDRDGYTF. CDR3 nucleotides: TGCGCCAGCAGCGTGGACAGGGATGGCTACACCTTC. Combining the CDR3 with reference TRBV5-1 and TRBJ1-2 gives the whole variable domain KAGVTQTPRYLIKTRGQQVTLSCSPISGHRSVSWYQQTPGQGLQFLFEYFSETQRNKGNFPGRFSGRQFSNSRSEMNVSTLELGDSALYLCASSVDRDGYTFGSGTRLTVV.

The J gene is TRBJ2-5, the V gene TRBV7-9, with D possibly TRBD2 on 7 matching bases. This CDR3 has 16 residues. CDR1 is SEHNR, CDR2 FQNEAQ, per germline (reference sequence). Trimming removed 7 bases from V and 2 bases from J, with 20 bases in between. In DNA form, the CDR3 reads TGTGCCAGCACCCGCCTATGGGGGGGACATCAAGAGACCCAGTACTTC. Protein product: CASTRLWGGHQETQYF. Based on the CDR3 plus reference TRBV7-9 and TRBJ2-5, the full variable domain is DTGVSQNPRHKITKRGQNVTFRCDPISEHNRLYWYRQTLGQGPEFLTYFQNEAQLEKSRLLSDRFSAERPKGSFSTLEIQRTEQGDSAMYLCASTRLWGGHQETQYFGPGTRLLVL.

This chain connects TRBV19 to TRBJ2-7; D gene ambiguous. CDR3 length: 15 residues. V was cut by 0 bases and J by 1 base, with 10 bases left in between. From germline, CDR1 is LNHDA and CDR2 SQIVND (reference sequence). This CDR3 reads CASSIERQSSYEQYF. DNA for the CDR3: TGTGCCAGTAGTATAGAACGCCAGTCTTCCTACGAGCAGTACTTC.

This chain connects TRBV4-1 to TRBJ2-2; D possibly corresponds to TRBD2 (6 bases). The length of the CDR3 is 18 residues. Germline V gene lookup returns CDR1 MGHRA and CDR2 YSYEKL. The germline V and J ends were trimmed by 2 bases and 2 bases, with 18 bases remaining between them. The CDR3 region has the DNA TGCGCCAGCAGCCAACATTCGGGGCGGGGCCCCAACACCGGGGAGCTGTTTTTT. It encodes CASSQHSGRGPNTGELFF.